Presented here are 6 T cell receptor beta chains from one specimen sequenced in a study of T cell repertoires in cytomegalovirus infection. One entry per CDR3 protein results from TCRdb running MiXCR on the reads. The repertoire consists of around 260,000 distinct CDR3 sequences, with around 25% occurring once and the leading ten covering roughly 14%. Sample: PBMCs. These receptor sequences come from a human donor in good health (CMV status not recorded). Some clones in this sample may be carry-over from other donors' samples.

This sequence joins TRBV18 and TRBJ2-3; no definite D call. The CDR3 has 14 amino acids. The ends were cut back, 6 bases at V and 5 bases at J, with 15 bases in the middle. Germline-derived CDR1 and CDR2 are KGHSH and LQKENI. The CDR3 DNA follows: TGTGCCAGCTCGCTGCAAACAGCAGGAGATACGCAGTATTTT. It translates to CASSLQTAGDTQYF.

The chain is built from TRBV6-2 or TRBV6-3 and TRBJ2-7; a weak D match, TRBD1 (6 bases). Looked up from germline, CDR1 is MNHEY and CDR2 is SVGEGT. This CDR3 is built from 14 residues. Trimming removed 6 bases at V and 3 bases at J, with 15 bases between. The CDR3 sequence: CASSAPGQSYEQYF. CDR3 in DNA: TGTGCCAGCAGCGCGCCGGGACAAAGCTACGAGCAGTACTTC.

CDR3 sequence: CSAEGPTGTTETQYF. Written as DNA, the CDR3 is TGCAGTGCTGAGGGGCCAACCGGGACAACGGAGACCCAGTACTTC. V gene TRBV20-1 combines with J gene TRBJ2-5; weak D call: TRBD1 (6 bases). Trimming took off 5 bases at V and 5 bases at J, with 21 bases between the two ends. The germline V gene has CDR1 DFQATT and CDR2 SNEGSKA (reference sequence). There are 15 residues in the CDR3.

V and J are TRBV7-2 and TRBJ1-1; 9 bases align to TRBD1. Germline V gene sequence: CDR1 SGHTA, CDR2 FQGNSA. V lost 2 bases and J lost 3; bases outside the gene matches: 4. There are 15 residues in the CDR3. CDR3: CASSLRQGGDTEAFF. DNA for the CDR3: TGTGCCAGCAGCTTAAGACAGGGGGGTGACACTGAAGCTTTCTTT.

This clonotype has more than one count but fewer than ten. The chain has TRBV10-3 and TRBJ2-2, with TRBD2 matching over 14 bases. This CDR3 has 18 residues. Germline values: CDR1 ENHRY, CDR2 SYGVKD. The V and J ends lost 3 bases and 2 bases, in that order; junction bases with no gene match: 5. The chain's CDR3 is CAISEQGLAGANTGELFF. CDR3 DNA sequence: TGTGCCATCAGTGAACAGGGACTAGCGGGGGCAAACACCGGGGAGCTGTTTTTT.

This clonotype was observed at least ten times. This chain links TRBV7-2 with TRBJ2-1, with 14 bases lining up with TRBD2. V shed 5 bases and J 6 bases; nucleotides not matched to a gene: 3. The CDR3 is made up of 15 amino acids. CDR1 SGHTA and CDR2 FQGNSA come from the germline V gene. The DNA of the CDR3 is TGTGCCAGCAGCGCCGGGACTAGCGGGAGCAATGAGCAGTTCTTC. The encoded protein is CASSAGTSGSNEQFF.